Following are 2 T cell receptor beta chains from one sample sequenced in a study of CD8 T cells in ankylosing spondylitis. TCRdb independently ran MiXCR on the 5' RACE reads; one entry per CDR3 protein. The sample holds roughly 35,000 distinct CDR3 sequences, under 15% seen once. The sample was synovial fluid, either unsorted or a sorted T cell fraction (not recorded which). All receptors come from a male donor with ankylosing spondylitis.

This clonotype was found a few times. The chain has TRBV24-1 and TRBJ1-5; the D gene is possibly TRBD1 (6 bases). This CDR3 spans 15 amino acids. V lost 5 bases and J lost 5, with 15 bases in between. The germline CDR1 and CDR2 sequences are KGHDR and SFDVKD. The CDR3 reads CATSARDTPYQPQHF. For the CDR3, the DNA is TGTGCCACCAGTGCCCGGGACACTCCTTATCAGCCCCAGCATTTT.

This clonotype was counted many times. The chain is built from TRBV29-1 and TRBJ2-7, with D perhaps TRBD1 or TRBD2 (5 bases each). Looked up from germline, CDR1 is SQVTM and CDR2 is ANQGSEA. V was pared by 2 bases and J by 1 base, with 15 bases between. The CDR3 runs to 15 residues. The CDR3 bases are TGCAGCGTTGAACTGGGACGGCGGAGTTCCTACGAGCAGTACTTC. It encodes CSVELGRRSSYEQYF.